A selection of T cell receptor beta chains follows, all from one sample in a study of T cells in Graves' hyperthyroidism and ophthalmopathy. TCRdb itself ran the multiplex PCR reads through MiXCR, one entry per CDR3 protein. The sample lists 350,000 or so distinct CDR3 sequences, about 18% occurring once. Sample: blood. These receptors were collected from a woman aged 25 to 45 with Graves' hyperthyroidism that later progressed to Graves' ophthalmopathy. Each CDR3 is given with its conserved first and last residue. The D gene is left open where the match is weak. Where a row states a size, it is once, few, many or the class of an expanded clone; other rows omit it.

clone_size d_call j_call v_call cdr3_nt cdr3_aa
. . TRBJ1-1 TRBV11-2 TGTGCCAGCAGCTTAGAGGGGCCGACTGAAGCTTTCTTT CASSLEGPTEAFF
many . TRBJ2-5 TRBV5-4 TGTGCCAGCAGCTTGCGGGTTGAAGAGACCCAGTACTTC CASSLRVEETQYF
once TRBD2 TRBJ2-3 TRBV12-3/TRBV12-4 TGTGCCAGCGTCTCGGGGAGTAGCGGGGGGGACAGCACAGATACGCAGTATTTT CASVSGSSGGDSTDTQYF
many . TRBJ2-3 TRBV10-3 TGTGCCATCAGTGATTTCACCGACGGCAGGGCCGCAGATACGCAGTATTTT CAISDFTDGRAADTQYF
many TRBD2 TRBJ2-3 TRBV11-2 TGTGCCAGCAGCTTCCCTAGCGGGGGGACATCAGATACGCAGTATTTT CASSFPSGGTSDTQYF
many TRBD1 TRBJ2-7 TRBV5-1 TGCGCCAGCAGCTTGGCGGGACAGAGGAGGCAGTACTTC CASSLAGQRRQYF
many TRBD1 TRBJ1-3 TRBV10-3 TGTGCCACCCAAAGACAGGGGGCTTTTTCTGGAAACACCATATATTTT CATQRQGAFSGNTIYF
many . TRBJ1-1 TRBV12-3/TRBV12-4 TGTGCCAGCGGGCGGGTGGGGAACACTGAAGCTTTCTTT CASGRVGNTEAFF
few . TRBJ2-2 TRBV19 TGTGCCAGTAGTATGCCAGGGGGGGTTTCCGCCGGGGAGCTGTTTTTT CASSMPGGVSAGELFF
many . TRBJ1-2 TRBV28 TGTGCCAGCAGTTTACAACTGGGACCCTATGGCTACACCTTC CASSLQLGPYGYTF
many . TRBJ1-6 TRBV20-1 TGCAGTGCTAGTGTGGGCTCCTATAATTCACCCCTCCACTTT CSASVGSYNSPLHF
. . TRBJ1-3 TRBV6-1 TGTGCCAGCAGTGAAGCTCTGGGAACAGGCTCTGGAAACACCATATATTTT CASSEALGTGSGNTIYF
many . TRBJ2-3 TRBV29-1 TGCAGCTATTCAGGGGGGAGCACAGATACGCAGTATTTT CSYSGGSTDTQYF
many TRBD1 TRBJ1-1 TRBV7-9 TGTGCCAGCAGCCCTCGTGACAGGGTGACCTTCTTT CASSPRDRVTFF
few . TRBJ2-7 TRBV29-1 TGCAGCGTTGAGACGGGTGAATACGAGCAGTACTTC CSVETGEYEQYF
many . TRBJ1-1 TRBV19 TGTGCCAGTAGTCTCCGATGGGAAGCTTTCTTT CASSLRWEAFF
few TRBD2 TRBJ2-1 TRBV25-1 TGTGCCAGCAGTGAATCTCCGGGACTACCCTCCTACAATGAGCAGTTCTTC CASSESPGLPSYNEQFF
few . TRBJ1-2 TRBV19 TGTGCCAGTATCCGGCGGGCCGAAGCTAACTATGGCTACGCCTTC CASIRRAEANYGYAF
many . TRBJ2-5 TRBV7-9 TGTGCCAGCAGCACCGCCCCGACAGTCCGGACCCAGTACTTC CASSTAPTVRTQYF
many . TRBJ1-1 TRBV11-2 TGTGCCAGCAGCGGGTCACAAGGGTTGCCTGAAGCTTTCTTT CASSGSQGLPEAFF
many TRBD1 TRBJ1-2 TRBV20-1 TGTAGTGCTAAGCGGGACAGAGGCTATGGCTACACCTTC CSAKRDRGYGYTF
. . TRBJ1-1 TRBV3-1 TGTGCCAGCAGAGTTGAGGGGAGCACTGAAGCTTTCTTT CASRVEGSTEAFF
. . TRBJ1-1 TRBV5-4 TGTGCCAGCAGCTGGGGGCGGGTCAGCGCCTTAGGGAACACTGAAGCTTTCTTT CASSWGRVSALGNTEAFF
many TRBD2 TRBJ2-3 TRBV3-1 TGTGCCAGCAGCCAAGATCCTAGCGGGACCACTAGCACAGATACGCAGTATTTT CASSQDPSGTTSTDTQYF
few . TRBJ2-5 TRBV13 TGTGCCAGCAGCTTAGACGGACAAGAGACCCAGTACTTC CASSLDGQETQYF
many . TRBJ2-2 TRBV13 TGTGCCAGCAACCTAGAAGGTGGGGAGCTGTTTTTT CASNLEGGELFF
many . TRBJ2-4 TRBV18 TGTGCCAGCTCACCACCCACAGGGTTAGCCAAAAACATTCAGTACTTC CASSPPTGLAKNIQYF
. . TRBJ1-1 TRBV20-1 TGCAGTGCTAACCGACAGAACACTGAAGCTTTCTTT CSANRQNTEAFF
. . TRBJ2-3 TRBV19 TGTGCCAGTAGTAAGGGTGAATGGGGCACAGATACGCAGTATTTT CASSKGEWGTDTQYF
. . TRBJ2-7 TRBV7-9 TGTGCCAGCAGCGTAGACACTGCGACCTACGAGCAGTACTTC CASSVDTATYEQYF
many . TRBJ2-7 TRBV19 TGTGCCAGTAGTTCGGCAGGGAACGAGCAGTACTTC CASSSAGNEQYF
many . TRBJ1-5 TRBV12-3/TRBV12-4 TGTGCCAGCAGTTCGCAGTATAGCAATCAGCCCCAGCATTTT CASSSQYSNQPQHF